Each of the 19 T cell receptor beta chains below was sequenced from the same sample in a study of Graves' ophthalmopathy and Graves' hyperthyroidism listed by TCRdb under 2018. TCRdb names Illumina HiSeq 2000 as the instrument used. TCR beta CDR3 regions were amplified from RNA transcripts for repertoire sequencing. HTBI primers and the Qiagen OneStep RT-PCR kit were used in a first-round RT-PCR, which was followed by a second-round multiplex PCR, size selection and purification. TCRdb reprocessed the public reads (quality trimming at Q25 with fastp, clone calling with MiXCR) and kept in-frame beta chains. Rows with one shared CDR3 protein collapse into an entry with the most common genes and DNA. The sample table records some 350,000 distinct CDR3 sequences; about 15% of these occur just once. The ten largest account for 2% to 2.5% of the sample. The specimen was peripheral blood. The receptors were sampled from an adult woman with stable Graves' hyperthyroidism.

This clonotype came up many times. The chain combines TRBV28 with TRBJ2-3; D is possibly TRBD2 (6 bases). Germline CDR1 reads MDHEN; CDR2 reads SYDVKM. There are 13 residues in the CDR3. V was pared by 6 bases and J by 3 bases, with 10 bases between. DNA of the CDR3: TGTGCCAGCAGCGGGGGATGGACAGATACGCAGTATTTT. It specifies CASSGGWTDTQYF. Full variable domain (remainder filled in from reference TRBV28 and TRBJ2-3): DVKVTQSSRYLVKRTGEKVFLECVQDMDHENMFWYRQDPGLGLRLIYFSYDVKMKEKGDIPEGYSVSREKKERFSLILESASTNQTSMYLCASSGGWTDTQYFGPGTRLTVL.

Many counts were recorded for this clonotype. V is TRBV24-1 and J is TRBJ1-2; tentatively, D is TRBD1 (5 bases). Per germline, CDR1 KGHDR and CDR2 SFDVKD. V was trimmed by 7 bases and J by 3 bases, leaving 17 bases between them. The CDR3 loop spans 15 amino acids. CDR3 nucleotide sequence: TGTGCCACCAGCGAACCGGGACCCAATCACTATGGCTACACCTTC. Amino acids: CATSEPGPNHYGYTF.

In its sample, this clonotype was seen many times. A read error may account for a junction end that differs from germline. This chain connects TRBV6-2 or TRBV6-3 to TRBJ1-1; D remains unclear. From germline, CDR1 is MNHEY and CDR2 SVGEGT. This CDR3 comprises 13 residues. The CDR3 here is CASSYSRPAPNHF. The CDR3 bases are TGTGCCAGCAGTTACTCGAGGCCGGCACCAAATCACTTT.

With regard to this clonotype: Because the CDR3 is missing its conserved closing phenylalanine or tryptophan, this is likely a read error. The DNA is omitted, as the CDR3 cannot be located on it reliably, and the CDR3 follows TCRdb's listing. The chain joins TRBV6-5 to TRBJ1-1. In germline, CDR1 is MNHEY, CDR2 SVGAGI. The CDR3 spans 15 residues, counting both ends. The CDR3 protein is CASSYRGSGGTEACL.

Ten or more counts support this clonotype. J is TRBJ2-6 and V is TRBV7-3; 8 nucleotides match TRBD1. V lost 2 bases and J lost 0; bases outside the gene matches: 3. The V gene's germline CDR1 is SGHTA and CDR2 FQGTGA. The CDR3 loop spans 17 amino acids. Here the CDR3 reads CASSLGGQASGANVLTF. In DNA, the CDR3 is TGTGCCAGCAGCTTAGGGGGACAGGCCTCTGGGGCCAACGTCCTGACTTTC.

Many counts were recorded for this clonotype. This chain joins TRBV4-1 and TRBJ2-7; possibly TRBD2 for D (6 bases). This CDR3 has 15 residues. Looked up from germline, CDR1 is MGHRA and CDR2 is YSYEKL. Trimming pared 0 bases from V and 4 bases from J, leaving 13 bases between. In DNA, the CDR3 is TGCGCCAGCAGCCAAGAAGGTAGCGGATCTTACGAGCAGTACTTC. Protein: CASSQEGSGSYEQYF.

This clonotype showed up many times. The chain couples TRBV19 to TRBJ2-5; TRBD1 matches 8 bases. V dropped 4 bases and J dropped 2; count of bases not matched to a gene: 18. Germline V gene lookup returns CDR1 LNHDA and CDR2 SQIVND (reference sequence). The CDR3 has 19 amino acids. This chain's CDR3 is CASSRQGTGGESKQETQYF. The CDR3 coding sequence is TGTGCCAGTAGTAGACAAGGGACAGGCGGGGAGTCAAAACAAGAGACCCAGTACTTC.

This clonotype was observed many times. The chain is built from TRBV20-1 and TRBJ2-7; 7 positions match TRBD2. The CDR3 loop spans 13 amino acids. The V gene's germline CDR1 is DFQATT and CDR2 SNEGSKA (reference sequence). The CDR3 DNA reads as TGCAGGGGGGGAGGGAGCGGGACTTACGAGCAGTACTTC. Its protein product is CRGGGSGTYEQYF.

This clonotype was seen many times. The V and J genes are TRBV20-1 and TRBJ2-7, with a weak D call TRBD1 (5 bases). Trimming left V 0 bases short and J 1 base short, with 16 bases between. There are 16 residues in the CDR3. From germline, CDR1 is DFQATT and CDR2 SNEGSKA (reference sequence). CDR3 protein: CSARDLLRVRSYEQYF. For the CDR3, the DNA is TGCAGTGCTAGAGACCTTCTCAGGGTCAGGTCCTACGAGCAGTACTTC.

This clonotype has a count of ten or more. V gene TRBV12-3 or TRBV12-4 combines with J gene TRBJ2-3, with 8 positions matching TRBD1. This CDR3 contains 13 residues. J was trimmed by 5 bases and V by 6 bases; bases with no gene match: 4. The CDR3 nucleotides read TGTGCCAGCAGCTACACAGGGGGAGATACGCAGTATTTT. Translation gives CASSYTGGDTQYF.

There are many counts of this clonotype. This chain joins TRBV20-1 and TRBJ2-5; D not certain. CDR1 is DFQATT, CDR2 SNEGSKA, per germline (reference sequence). This CDR3 spans 11 amino acids. The V and J ends lost 1 base and 5 bases respectively, with 5 bases between them. The CDR3 bases are TGCAGTGCTAGAGGGGTCGAGACCCAGTACTTC. Its translation is CSARGVETQYF.

This clonotype was seen ten or more times. This chain joins TRBV7-2 and TRBJ2-5, with TRBD2 matching 10 bases. J gave up 6 bases and V 3 bases, and 10 bases lay outside the gene matches. Germline CDR1 reads SGHTA; CDR2 reads FQGNSA. The CDR3 length is 16 residues. CDR3 region: CASSFLGGTSAQTQYF. CDR3 sequence (DNA): TGTGCCAGCAGCTTCCTAGGGGGGACTAGCGCCCAGACCCAGTACTTC.

This clonotype was observed many times. V usage is TRBV28 and J usage is TRBJ2-7; TRBD1 aligns across 7 bases. The CDR3 extends over 15 amino acids. The V gene's germline CDR1 is MDHEN and CDR2 SYDVKM. The junction had 8 bases not matched to a gene; V was cut back by 3 bases and J by 3 bases. The CDR3: CASSFTGTDNYEQYF. The CDR3 region has the DNA TGTGCCAGCAGTTTTACCGGGACAGATAACTACGAGCAGTACTTC.

This clonotype was counted ten times or more. The V and J genes are TRBV27 and TRBJ2-3; tentative D call: TRBD2 (5 bases). The CDR3 has 13 amino acids. CDR1 is MNHEY and CDR2 is SMNVEV in the germline V gene (reference sequence). V was trimmed by 8 bases and J by 0 bases, leaving 9 bases between them. DNA of the CDR3: TGTGCCAGCGCCATAGCGAGCACAGATACGCAGTATTTT. This encodes CASAIASTDTQYF.

The J gene is TRBJ2-7, the V gene TRBV7-9; either TRBD1 or TRBD2 may fit D (7 bases each). The CDR3 is 15 residues long. Germline V gene data show CDR1 as SEHNR and CDR2 as FQNEAQ (reference sequence). V lost 4 bases to trimming and J lost 3 bases, with 16 bases between them. CDR3 DNA: TGTGCCAGCAGCTATCGGGGGGACAGCGACTACGAGCAGTACTTC. Protein product: CASSYRGDSDYEQYF.

Points on this clonotype: This sequence may be a read error, since a much larger clone differs from it by one base. The V call is TRBV5-1, the J call TRBJ1-5; 10 positions agree with TRBD1. Germline V CDR1 and CDR2: SGHRS, YFSETQ. This CDR3 comprises 14 residues. J was trimmed by 5 bases and V by 2 bases; bases with no gene match: 1. DNA of the CDR3: TGCGCCAGCAGCTTCGGGACAGGGGATCAGCCCCAGCATTTT. Encoded protein: CASSFGTGDQPQHF.

The genes are TRBV18 and TRBJ2-7, with D unclear. V lost 3 bases to trimming and J lost 0 bases, with 21 bases between them. CDR3 length: 18 amino acids. Per germline, CDR1 KGHSH and CDR2 LQKENI. CDR3 nucleotides: TGTGCCAGCTCACCCAATCGAATTTCCCGGACGGCCTCCTACGAGCAGTACTTC. It codes for CASSPNRISRTASYEQYF. The variable domain in full, completed from reference TRBV18 and TRBJ2-7, reads NAGVMQNPRHLVRRRGQEARLRCSPMKGHSHVYWYRQLPEEGLKFMVYLQKENIIDESGMPKERFSAEFPKEGPSILRIQQVVRGDSAAYFCASSPNRISRTASYEQYFGPGTRLTVT.

This clonotype came up many times. This rearrangement joins TRBV9 to TRBJ2-5; 11 positions match TRBD2. This CDR3 has 15 amino acids. V gave up 0 bases and J gave up 4 bases; unmatched junction bases: 2. CDR1 SGDLS and CDR2 YYNGEE come from the germline V gene. The CDR3 loop reads CASSVVGTSGETQYF. For the CDR3, the DNA is TGTGCCAGCAGCGTAGTAGGGACTAGCGGAGAGACCCAGTACTTC.

There are many counts of this clonotype. The V call is TRBV20-1, the J call TRBJ2-4; TRBD2 might be the D (5 bases). Trimming stripped 1 base from V and 2 bases from J, with 12 bases between. The CDR3 has 15 residues. Germline values: CDR1 DFQATT, CDR2 SNEGSKA (reference sequence). The CDR3 spells CSARGVDFPKNIQYF. CDR3 nucleotide sequence: TGCAGTGCTAGAGGAGTGGACTTTCCCAAAAACATTCAGTACTTC.